Listed here is a single T cell receptor (beta chain). Its matching antigen is unknown. Extraction and reverse transcription of RNA yielded cDNA as the sequencing template. Sequencing used immunoSEQ multiplex PCR; TCRdb keeps in-frame clones, though not all of them. In the table there are 100,000 to 150,000 clones, around 63% of which are singletons. This sample is drawn from a study of CD8+ T cells in alopecia areata. Whole-study context: Severity among treated patients was scored by the percentage of scalp area affected. Study-level results: Normal scalp had lower clonality than lesional scalp, with alopecia totalis/universalis lesions showing this most strongly.

As for treatment: oral pan-JAK inhibitor, 5-10 mg twice daily. Sampling of alopecia areata patients yielded lesional scalp punch biopsies as well as peripheral blood. PBMCs were stained for CD3, CD4 and CD8, and CD4+ and CD8+ T cells were sorted. The TCR sequence derives from a human donor with alopecia areata. Sequenced material: CD4+ T cells sorted from blood, taken at week 4, from a patient treated with tofacitinib.

CDR3 sequence (DNA): TGTGCCAGCAGCCGCTCGGGACGGAACTATGGCTACACCTTC. Residues: CASSRSGRNYGYTF. The gene calls are TRBV11-1 and TRBJ1-2, with D possibly TRBD1 on 5 matching bases. Trimming shortened V by 5 bases and J by 2 bases, and 12 bases separated the two germline ends. This CDR3 region has 14 residues. From germline, CDR1 is SGHAT and CDR2 FQDESV (reference sequence).